The TCR beta chain described here comes from a study of vaccination and CD4 T cells after COVID-19. Whole-study context: The authors used overlapping spike peptides from SARS-CoV-2, HCoV-NL63, HCoV-OC43 and HCoV-229E to stimulate cells.

The CDR3 contains 15 residues. The germline V gene encodes CDR1 SGHNT and CDR2 YENEEA. V lost 4 bases, J lost 4 bases, and 16 bases lay in between. Concerning this clonotype itself: Its antigen is unknown.

With the Oncomine TCR Beta short-read assay, DNA from cultured CD4+ T cells was sequenced. TCRdb independently ran MiXCR on the PCR reads; one entry per CDR3 protein. The sample consists of 9,000 to 15,000 distinct CDR3 sequences, about 61% of them appearing once. Treatment denoted: roughly nine-day PBMC culture with coronavirus spike peptide pools or control peptides (ViraFEST assay). Per-well cultures of 1.5 million to 2 million PBMCs received roughly 9.8 IU/ml IL-2 and around 10 ug/ml peptide pools. This chain joins TRBV11-3 and TRBJ2-5, with a tentative D call TRBD1 (8 bases). The receptor was derived from a human donor who had recovered from COVID-19. The sample taken for sequencing was CD4+ T cells from blood, cultured in vitro. The CDR3 DNA follows: TGTGCCAGCAGCTCTGGACAGGGAGGGGGAGAGACCCAGTACTTC. Protein product: CASSSGQGGGETQYF.